Listed here is a single TCR beta chain. This receptor's antigen is unknown. It has no much larger one-base neighbor in the sample; base qualities were not kept. In this study, sorted CD4+ and CD8+ T cells from the blood of healthy subjects and of severe aplastic anemia patients had their TCR repertoires deep-sequenced. Ficoll-Paque density gradient centrifugation was used to isolate peripheral blood mononuclear cells. Before DNA was extracted, CD4+ and CD8+ T cells were sorted using either FACS or magnetic beads. The data originate from a study of CD8+CD57+ T cells in acquired aplastic anemia (dated by TCRdb to 2016 to 2018). With regard to the full study: On average, sorted CD4+ and CD8+ cells yielded around 3.4 ug of extracted DNA, with a range of 0.2 to 27.4 ug. For healthy donor samples, the average read count was about 9.9 million for CD4+ cells and 11.0 million for CD8+ cells.

Clipping removes 4 bases from V and 3 bases from J, with 11 as the unmatched junction base count. The CDR3 numbers 18 residues from cysteine through phenylalanine. Only the CDR3 DNA is retained, 54 bases long and in frame from the first base. CDR1 and CDR2 are drawn from the germline V gene: MGHDK, SYGVNS. What the authors observed across the whole study: Between patients and healthy controls, no significant difference in CD8+ Simpson's diversity was found (P=0.060). Twenty-nine CD8+ CDR3 sequences were found in both patients and controls but appeared to be highly expressed in patients and within the immunodominant clones of the patients.

TCR beta VDJ combination and CDR3 sequence profiling used genomic DNA as the template. TCR repertoire sequencing was run on an Illumina HiSeq 2000. Regarding the original processing steps: Repertoires were assessed using TRBV/TRBJ rearrangement plots, CDR3 size and DJ length profiles, and Simpson's diversity index. The most abundant DNA sequence in the deep sequencing data was taken as the immunodominant clone. CDR3 amino acid sequences were checked for sharing between subjects and were compared against published repertoires and the VDJdb database. The raw public data were reprocessed by TCRdb itself: fastp quality trimming at Q25, MiXCR clonotype calling, in-frame beta chains only. Rows are combined by CDR3 protein, so each entry shows the most common genes and DNA. The V and J calls follow TCRdb's processing rather than the paper's. This sample holds 75,000 to 90,000 distinct CDR3 sequences; about half were observed only once. The ten largest clones represent over 50% of the sample.

This TCR was recovered from a human donor in good health, serving as a control. The chain employs TRBV25-1 and TRBJ2-3, with 12 central nucleotides matching TRBD2. The sequenced material came from sorted CD4+, CD8+, or CD8+CD57+ T cells (not recorded which) from PBMCs. The CDR3 reads CASSGEASGRAGTDTQYF. In nucleotides, the sequence is TGTGCCAGCAGTGGAGAGGCTAGCGGGAGGGCCGGGACAGATACGCAGTATTTT.